This is a list of T cell receptor beta chains from one sample in a study of siplizumab effects on memory and regulatory T cells. Measured with immunoSEQ multiplex PCR; TCRdb has only the in-frame clones, and not every one. The sample holds about 91,000 clones; under 95% are singletons and the top ten take 5% to 7%. Input material: CD8+ T cells sorted from blood. These receptor sequences come from a human donor in good health. Both conserved end residues are part of each CDR3. The order of the fields is V gene, D gene, clone size, J gene, CDR3 DNA, CDR3 protein. A D gene is named only where the DNA matches it firmly. Rows give clone size only sometimes, using once, few, many, or a class for an expanded clone.

V gene: TRBV13; D gene: NA; clone size: NA; J gene: TRBJ2-7; CDR3 DNA: TGTGCCAGCAGCCGTAATCGGCGGAACGAGCAGTACTTC; CDR3 protein: CASSRNRRNEQYF
V gene: TRBV11-2; D gene: TRBD1; clone size: NA; J gene: TRBJ2-1; CDR3 DNA: TGTGCCAGCACCCCCGGTTTGGGACAGTACAATGAGCAGTTCTTC; CDR3 protein: CASTPGLGQYNEQFF
V gene: TRBV11-2; D gene: NA; clone size: NA; J gene: TRBJ1-2; CDR3 DNA: TGTGCCAGCAGCTTAGAGCCGGCTAACTATGGCTACACCTTC; CDR3 protein: CASSLEPANYGYTF
V gene: TRBV13; D gene: NA; clone size: once; J gene: TRBJ2-7; CDR3 DNA: TGTGCCAGCAGCCTCCCTACAGAATCTTACGAGCAGTACTTC; CDR3 protein: CASSLPTESYEQYF
V gene: TRBV7-8; D gene: NA; clone size: NA; J gene: TRBJ2-1; CDR3 DNA: TGTGCCAGCAGCTTAGGTAGGGGCTGGGAGCAGTTCTTC; CDR3 protein: CASSLGRGWEQFF
V gene: TRBV19; D gene: TRBD2; clone size: once; J gene: TRBJ2-7; CDR3 DNA: TGTGCCAGTAGTGTAGCGGGATACTACGAGCAGTACTTC; CDR3 protein: CASSVAGYYEQYF
V gene: TRBV19; D gene: TRBD2; clone size: NA; J gene: TRBJ2-1; CDR3 DNA: TGTGCCAGTAGCGGACTAGCGGACTTCAATGAGCAGTTCTTC; CDR3 protein: CASSGLADFNEQFF
V gene: TRBV7-2; D gene: NA; clone size: NA; J gene: TRBJ2-7; CDR3 DNA: TGTGCCAGCAGCTCCATTTCGACAGGAACCTACGAGCAGTACTTC; CDR3 protein: CASSSISTGTYEQYF
V gene: TRBV6-5; D gene: NA; clone size: NA; J gene: TRBJ1-2; CDR3 DNA: TGTGCCAGCAGTTACGGCTGGGGTAACTATGGCTACACCTTC; CDR3 protein: CASSYGWGNYGYTF
V gene: TRBV10-3; D gene: NA; clone size: NA; J gene: TRBJ2-4; CDR3 DNA: TGTGCCATCAGTGAGTCTGAGAATCAAGCCAAAAACATTCAGTACTTC; CDR3 protein: CAISESENQAKNIQYF
V gene: TRBV6-1; D gene: NA; clone size: NA; J gene: TRBJ1-5; CDR3 DNA: TGTGCCACCCTATTAACGCAGAGCAATCAGCCCCAGCATTTT; CDR3 protein: CATLLTQSNQPQHF
V gene: TRBV18; D gene: NA; clone size: NA; J gene: TRBJ1-1; CDR3 DNA: TGTGCCAGCTCACCGGATAGCGGACTCATGAACACTGAAGCTTTCTTT; CDR3 protein: CASSPDSGLMNTEAFF
V gene: TRBV11-3; D gene: NA; clone size: NA; J gene: TRBJ2-3; CDR3 DNA: TGTGCCAGCAGCTTACCGCTAGACCCAGATACGCAGTATTTT; CDR3 protein: CASSLPLDPDTQYF
V gene: TRBV5-1; D gene: TRBD1; clone size: once; J gene: TRBJ1-1; CDR3 DNA: TGCGCCAGCAGCATCGGGACAGGAAACACTGAAGCTTTCTTT; CDR3 protein: CASSIGTGNTEAFF
V gene: TRBV9; D gene: NA; clone size: NA; J gene: TRBJ1-2; CDR3 DNA: TGTGCCAGCAGTCCCATGAACTATGGCTACACCTTC; CDR3 protein: CASSPMNYGYTF
V gene: TRBV7-8; D gene: NA; clone size: NA; J gene: TRBJ1-1; CDR3 DNA: TGTGCCAGCAGCGGATCCCCCGGGAGGACAAGTGAAGCTTTCTTT; CDR3 protein: CASSGSPGRTSEAFF
V gene: TRBV10-3; D gene: TRBD2; clone size: NA; J gene: TRBJ2-3; CDR3 DNA: TGTGCCATCAGCTCCGGGACTAGCGGGAGTACGGCGCAGTATTTT; CDR3 protein: CAISSGTSGSTAQYF
V gene: TRBV5-1; D gene: NA; clone size: NA; J gene: TRBJ2-4; CDR3 DNA: TGCGCCAGCAGCTTGGCCGGGGGCGGTGTGGACATTCAGTACTTC; CDR3 protein: CASSLAGGGVDIQYF
V gene: TRBV27; D gene: NA; clone size: once; J gene: TRBJ2-1; CDR3 DNA: TGTGCCAGCAGTTTGTTGGGGGATGAGCAGTTCTTC; CDR3 protein: CASSLLGDEQFF
V gene: TRBV30; D gene: NA; clone size: NA; J gene: TRBJ2-3; CDR3 DNA: TGTGCCTGGACCAATCTAGGCACAGATACGCAGTATTTT; CDR3 protein: CAWTNLGTDTQYF
V gene: TRBV27; D gene: NA; clone size: NA; J gene: TRBJ1-1; CDR3 DNA: TGTGCCAGCAGTTTGAGCAGAATGAACACTGAAGCTTTCTTT; CDR3 protein: CASSLSRMNTEAFF
V gene: TRBV30; D gene: NA; clone size: NA; J gene: TRBJ1-5; CDR3 DNA: TGTGCCTGGAGAGATAGGGGGAATCAGCCCCAGCATTTT; CDR3 protein: CAWRDRGNQPQHF
V gene: TRBV6-5; D gene: NA; clone size: NA; J gene: TRBJ2-1; CDR3 DNA: TGTGCCAGCAGTTCCAGGGAGAATGAGCAGTTCTTC; CDR3 protein: CASSSRENEQFF
V gene: TRBV4-1; D gene: NA; clone size: NA; J gene: TRBJ1-6; CDR3 DNA: TGCGCCAGCAGCCAAGACGCTCAGTACAATTCACCCCTCCACTTC; CDR3 protein: CASSQDAQYNSPLHF
V gene: TRBV19; D gene: NA; clone size: NA; J gene: TRBJ2-7; CDR3 DNA: TGTGCCAGTAGTACCGGGCCCTACGAGCAGTACTTC; CDR3 protein: CASSTGPYEQYF
V gene: TRBV13; D gene: NA; clone size: NA; J gene: TRBJ2-5; CDR3 DNA: TGTGCCAGCAGCTTGGGGGGAGATGAACGGGAGACCCAGTACTTC; CDR3 protein: CASSLGGDERETQYF
V gene: TRBV7-9; D gene: NA; clone size: NA; J gene: TRBJ2-7; CDR3 DNA: TGTGCCAGCAGCTCCTCGTCCTACGAGCAGTACTTC; CDR3 protein: CASSSSSYEQYF
V gene: TRBV6-1; D gene: NA; clone size: NA; J gene: TRBJ2-2; CDR3 DNA: TGTGCCGGGGCCGGGGAAAACACCGGGGAGCTGTTTTTT; CDR3 protein: CAGAGENTGELFF
V gene: TRBV27; D gene: NA; clone size: once; J gene: TRBJ2-7; CDR3 DNA: TGTGCCAGCAGTTTAGCAACAGGAGCCTACGAGCAGTACTTC; CDR3 protein: CASSLATGAYEQYF
V gene: TRBV13; D gene: NA; clone size: NA; J gene: TRBJ1-2; CDR3 DNA: TGTGCCAGCAGCTTGAGACAAGGGTTCTATGGCTACACCTTC; CDR3 protein: CASSLRQGFYGYTF
V gene: TRBV29-1; D gene: NA; clone size: NA; J gene: TRBJ1-2; CDR3 DNA: TGCAGCGTTGGGACAGAATACTATGGCTACACCTTC; CDR3 protein: CSVGTEYYGYTF
V gene: TRBV7-6; D gene: TRBD1; clone size: NA; J gene: TRBJ1-5; CDR3 DNA: TGTGCCAGCAGCGAATACAGGGGCAGCAATCAGCCCCAGCATTTT; CDR3 protein: CASSEYRGSNQPQHF
V gene: TRBV2; D gene: TRBD1; clone size: NA; J gene: TRBJ1-1; CDR3 DNA: TGTGCCAGCAGTGAGGGGGACAGGGTGAACACTGAAGCTTTCTTT; CDR3 protein: CASSEGDRVNTEAFF
V gene: TRBV9; D gene: NA; clone size: NA; J gene: TRBJ2-7; CDR3 DNA: TGTGCCAGCAGCGTAGGCCAGGGGGGGGCCTACGAGCAGTACTTC; CDR3 protein: CASSVGQGGAYEQYF
V gene: TRBV5-5; D gene: NA; clone size: NA; J gene: TRBJ1-4; CDR3 DNA: TGTGCCAGCAGCCCGGGGGGCGGGGAAAAACTGTTTTTT; CDR3 protein: CASSPGGGEKLFF
V gene: TRBV5-1; D gene: NA; clone size: NA; J gene: TRBJ2-7; CDR3 DNA: TGCGCCAGCAGCCCCGACAGGCTGTTTAACGAGCAGTACTTC; CDR3 protein: CASSPDRLFNEQYF
V gene: TRBV27; D gene: NA; clone size: NA; J gene: TRBJ1-2; CDR3 DNA: TGTGCCAGCAGTTTCCAGGGGTTTAGTAACTATGGCTACACCTTC; CDR3 protein: CASSFQGFSNYGYTF
V gene: TRBV5-1; D gene: NA; clone size: NA; J gene: TRBJ2-7; CDR3 DNA: TGCGCCAGCAGCTTGGAGGTGGCAGACTACGAGCAGTACTTC; CDR3 protein: CASSLEVADYEQYF
V gene: TRBV29-1; D gene: TRBD2; clone size: NA; J gene: TRBJ2-3; CDR3 DNA: TGCAGCGTTGACGCGGGGGATTCTGATACGCAGTATTTT; CDR3 protein: CSVDAGDSDTQYF
V gene: TRBV7-3; D gene: TRBD1; clone size: NA; J gene: TRBJ1-1; CDR3 DNA: TGTGCCAGCAGCTTGGGACAGCGGACTTTCTTT; CDR3 protein: CASSLGQRTFF
V gene: TRBV9; D gene: TRBD2; clone size: once; J gene: TRBJ2-3; CDR3 DNA: TGTGCCAGCAGCGCTAGACTAGCGGGGGGGATGGATACGCAGTATTTT; CDR3 protein: CASSARLAGGMDTQYF
V gene: TRBV5-4; D gene: TRBD2; clone size: NA; J gene: TRBJ2-1; CDR3 DNA: TGTGCCAGCAGCTTGGATCTCCTAGCGGGAGTTGTGAACAATGAGCAGTTCTTC; CDR3 protein: CASSLDLLAGVVNNEQFF